This T cell receptor beta chain was sequenced during a study of blood T cell repertoires in COVID-19. This CDR3 contains 17 residues. Sequencing was performed with immunoSEQ multiplex PCR; in TCRdb, only in-frame clones are kept and a portion is missing. Of 250,000 to 350,000 clones in the sample, approximately 85% were seen once. The cohort comprised adults aged about 18 to 90 years residing in some 24 US areas. This receptor was taken from a woman younger than 45 who had recovered from COVID-19. The rearrangement links TRBV12-2 to TRBJ2-1; the table's D call, TRBD2, was not checked against the DNA. TRBV12-2 represents a pseudogene. The specimen was PBMCs or T cells enriched from blood (not recorded which). The CDR3 DNA reads TGTGCAAGTCGCTTAGGCCCCGGGACTAGGCGCTACAATGAGCAGTTCTTC. It codes for CASRLGPGTRRYNEQFF.